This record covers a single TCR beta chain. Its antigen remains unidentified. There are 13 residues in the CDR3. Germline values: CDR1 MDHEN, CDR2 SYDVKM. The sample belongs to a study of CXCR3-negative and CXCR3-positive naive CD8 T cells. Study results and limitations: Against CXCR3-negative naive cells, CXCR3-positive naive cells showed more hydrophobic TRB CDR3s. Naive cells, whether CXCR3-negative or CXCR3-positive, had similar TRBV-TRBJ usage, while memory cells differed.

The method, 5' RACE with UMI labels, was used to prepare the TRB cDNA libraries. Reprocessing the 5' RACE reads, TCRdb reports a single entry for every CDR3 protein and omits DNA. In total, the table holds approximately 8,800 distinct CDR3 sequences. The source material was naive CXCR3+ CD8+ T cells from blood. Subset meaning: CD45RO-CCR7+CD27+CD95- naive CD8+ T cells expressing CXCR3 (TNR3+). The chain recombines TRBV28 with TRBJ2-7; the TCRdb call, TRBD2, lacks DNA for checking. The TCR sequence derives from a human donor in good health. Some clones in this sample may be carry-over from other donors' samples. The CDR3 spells CASSLWRAYEQYF.